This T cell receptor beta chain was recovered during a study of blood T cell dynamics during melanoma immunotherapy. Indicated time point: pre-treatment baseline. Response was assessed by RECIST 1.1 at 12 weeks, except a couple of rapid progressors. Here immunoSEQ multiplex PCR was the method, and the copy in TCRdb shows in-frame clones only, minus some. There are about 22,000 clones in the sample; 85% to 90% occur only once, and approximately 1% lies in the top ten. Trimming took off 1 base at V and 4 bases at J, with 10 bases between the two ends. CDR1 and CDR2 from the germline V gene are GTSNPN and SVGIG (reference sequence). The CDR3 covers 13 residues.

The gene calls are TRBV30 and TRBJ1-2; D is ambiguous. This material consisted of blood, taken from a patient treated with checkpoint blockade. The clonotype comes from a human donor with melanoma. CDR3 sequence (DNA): TGTGCCTGGAGTGAAGGCCTCGGCTATGGCTACACCTTC. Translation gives CAWSEGLGYGYTF.